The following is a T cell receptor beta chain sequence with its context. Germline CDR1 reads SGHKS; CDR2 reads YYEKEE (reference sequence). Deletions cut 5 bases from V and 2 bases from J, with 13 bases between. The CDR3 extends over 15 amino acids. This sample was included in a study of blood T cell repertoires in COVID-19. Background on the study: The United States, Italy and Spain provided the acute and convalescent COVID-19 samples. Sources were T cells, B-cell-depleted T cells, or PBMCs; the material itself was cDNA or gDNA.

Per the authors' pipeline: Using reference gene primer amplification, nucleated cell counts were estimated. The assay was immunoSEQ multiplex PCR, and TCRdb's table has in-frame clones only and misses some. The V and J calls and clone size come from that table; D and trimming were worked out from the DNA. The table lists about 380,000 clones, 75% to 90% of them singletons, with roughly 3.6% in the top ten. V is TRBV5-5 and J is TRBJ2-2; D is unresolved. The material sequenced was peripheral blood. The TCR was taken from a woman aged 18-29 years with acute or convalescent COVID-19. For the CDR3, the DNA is TGTGCCAGCAGGGCGACTCGATCAAACACCGGGGAGCTGTTTTTT. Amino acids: CASRATRSNTGELFF.